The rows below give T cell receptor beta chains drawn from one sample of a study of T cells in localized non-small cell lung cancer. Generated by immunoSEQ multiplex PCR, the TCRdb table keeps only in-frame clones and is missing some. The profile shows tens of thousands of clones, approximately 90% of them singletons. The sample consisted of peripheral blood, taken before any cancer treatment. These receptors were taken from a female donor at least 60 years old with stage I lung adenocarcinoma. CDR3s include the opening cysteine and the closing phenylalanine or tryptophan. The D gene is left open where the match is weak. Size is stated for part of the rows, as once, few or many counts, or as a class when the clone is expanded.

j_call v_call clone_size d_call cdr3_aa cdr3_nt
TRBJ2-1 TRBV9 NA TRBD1 CASSVGGDRVSGEQFF TGTGCCAGCAGCGTAGGGGGGGACAGGGTGTCTGGCGAGCAGTTCTTC
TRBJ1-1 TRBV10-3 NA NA CAISEEGKETEAFF TGTGCCATCAGTGAGGAAGGAAAGGAAACTGAAGCTTTCTTT
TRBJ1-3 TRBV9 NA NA CASSEGRSSGNTIYF TGTGCCAGCAGCGAGGGGCGGAGCTCTGGAAACACCATATATTTT
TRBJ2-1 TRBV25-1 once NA CASRQTGLAVNEQFF TGTGCCAGCAGACAAACGGGACTTGCCGTGAATGAGCAGTTCTTC
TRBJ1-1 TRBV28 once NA CASSYGGWRLGGGTEAFF TGTGCCAGCAGTTATGGAGGGTGGAGGCTCGGAGGGGGCACTGAAGCTTTCTTT
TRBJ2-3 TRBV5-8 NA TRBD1 CASRFSWGTGLPTDTQYF TGTGCCAGCAGATTTTCGTGGGGGACAGGGCTTCCCACAGATACGCAGTATTTT
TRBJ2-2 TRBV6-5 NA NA CASSYTGETGELFF TGTGCCAGCAGTTATACAGGAGAAACCGGGGAGCTGTTTTTT
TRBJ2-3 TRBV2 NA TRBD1 CASRVDRGRQDTQYF TGTGCCAGCAGAGTTGACAGGGGGCGGCAAGATACGCAGTATTTT
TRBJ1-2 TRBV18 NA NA CASSPLDEDLYGYTF TGTGCCAGCTCACCACTGGACGAAGATCTCTATGGCTACACCTTC
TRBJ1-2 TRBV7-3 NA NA CASSPSSDRNYGYTF TGTGCCAGCAGCCCCAGTTCCGACAGAAACTATGGCTACACCTTC
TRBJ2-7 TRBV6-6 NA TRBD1 CASRGTEFTYEQYF TGTGCCAGCAGGGGGACAGAATTCACCTACGAGCAGTACTTC
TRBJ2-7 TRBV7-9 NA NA CAAGLGSYEQYF TGTGCCGCCGGATTGGGTTCCTACGAGCAGTACTTC
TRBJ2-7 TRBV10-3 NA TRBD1 CAISESRQGAGEQYF TGTGCCATCAGTGAGTCGAGACAGGGGGCCGGCGAGCAGTACTTC
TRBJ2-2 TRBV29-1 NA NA CSVGRSARELFF TGCAGCGTTGGCCGAAGTGCGCGGGAGCTGTTTTTT
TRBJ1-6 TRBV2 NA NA CASSEARQGDYNSPLHF TGTGCCAGCAGTGAAGCGAGGCAGGGCGACTATAATTCACCCCTCCACTTT
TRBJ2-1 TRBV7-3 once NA CASSPTERNNEQFF TGTGCCAGCAGCCCCACCGAAAGGAACAATGAGCAGTTCTTC
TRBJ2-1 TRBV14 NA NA CASSQLQINEQFF TGTGCCAGCAGCCAACTACAGATTAATGAGCAGTTCTTC
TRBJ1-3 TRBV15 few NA CATSRDKSLSGNTIYF TGTGCCACCAGCAGAGATAAGAGCCTCTCTGGAAACACCATATATTTT
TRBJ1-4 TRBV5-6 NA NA CASSEGMGVREKLFF TGTGCCAGCAGCGAAGGAATGGGGGTCCGGGAAAAACTGTTTTTT
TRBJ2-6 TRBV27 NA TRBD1 CASSFYRGTGANVLTF TGTGCCAGCAGTTTCTACAGGGGAACTGGGGCCAACGTCCTGACTTTC
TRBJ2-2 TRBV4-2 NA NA CASSQVQVVNTGELFF TGTGCCAGCAGCCAAGTCCAGGTTGTAAACACCGGGGAGCTGTTTTTT
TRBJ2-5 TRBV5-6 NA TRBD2 CASSLPSGGLRETQYF TGTGCCAGCAGCTTGCCTAGCGGGGGGTTGAGAGAGACCCAGTACTTC
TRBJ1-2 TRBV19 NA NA CASRGYGYTF TGTGCCAGTAGAGGCTATGGCTACACCTTC
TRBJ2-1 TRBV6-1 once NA CASRYKPSSYNEQFF TGTGCCAGCAGGTACAAACCCAGCTCCTACAATGAGCAGTTCTTC
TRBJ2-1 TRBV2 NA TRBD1 CASSGPRGRLDEQFF TGTGCCAGCAGTGGACCGAGGGGGCGTTTGGATGAGCAGTTCTTC
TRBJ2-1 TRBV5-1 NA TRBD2 CASSTGTSGGNEQFF TGCGCCAGCAGCACCGGGACTAGCGGGGGTAATGAGCAGTTCTTC
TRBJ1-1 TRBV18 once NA CASSPLEGLTEAFF TGTGCCAGCTCACCACTGGAGGGGCTGACTGAAGCTTTCTTT
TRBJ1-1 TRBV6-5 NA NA CASSYRERPTEAFF TGTGCCAGCAGTTACAGGGAGAGGCCCACTGAAGCTTTCTTT
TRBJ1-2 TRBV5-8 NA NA CASSSRITGRPGYGYTF TGTGCCAGCAGCTCCCGGATAACAGGGCGCCCGGGCTATGGCTACACCTTC
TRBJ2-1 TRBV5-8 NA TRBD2 CASSPAPPSGGFNEQFF TGTGCCAGCAGCCCTGCCCCACCTAGCGGGGGTTTTAATGAGCAGTTCTTC